These T cell receptor beta chains were read from a single sample in a study of post-analysis software for immune sequencing data. TCRdb redid the calling of the PCR reads with MiXCR, one entry per CDR3 protein. The sample yields 400,000 to 500,000 distinct CDR3 sequences, 35% to 45% seen once. The material sequenced was blood. These receptors were taken from a girl aged 2-15 years with multiple sclerosis. CDR3s leave out the opening cysteine and the closing phenylalanine or tryptophan.

J,V,CDR3
TRBJ2-1,TRBV7-3,ASSLNPKRPYNEQF
TRBJ2-7,TRBV28,ASSFRFPYEQY
TRBJ2-2,TRBV20-1,SARGIGLGSDANTGELF
TRBJ1-2,TRBV2,ASSEQGGYGYT
TRBJ2-3,TRBV20-1,SATLADTQY
TRBJ2-1,TRBV11-2,ASSLLSTGEGYNEQF
TRBJ2-1,TRBV11-3,ASSEIAGAEQF
TRBJ2-1,TRBV20-1,SAREFAGAYEQF
TRBJ2-7,TRBV11-2,ASSPGTDYEQY
TRBJ2-6,TRBV5-1,ASSLGDSGANVLT